This is a list of T cell receptor beta chains from one sample in a study of blood T cell repertoires in COVID-19. Sequencing was performed with immunoSEQ multiplex PCR; in TCRdb, only in-frame clones are kept and a portion is missing. The sample shows approximately 220,000 clones, about 84% of them seen only once. Sample: PBMCs or T cells enriched from blood (not recorded which). The receptors were sampled from a woman between 35 and 50 years old with acute COVID-19. Both conserved end residues are part of each CDR3. The order of the fields is clone size, J gene, V gene, D gene, CDR3 DNA, CDR3 protein. A D gene is named only where the DNA matches it firmly. The size entry is marked missing in some rows and otherwise reads once, few, many or a size class.

clone_size: -; j_call: TRBJ2-1; v_call: TRBV7-2; d_call: -; cdr3_nt: TGTGCCAGCAGGGTGGGTAGGACTGGGGAGTACAGTGAGCAGTTCTTC; cdr3_aa: CASRVGRTGEYSEQFF
clone_size: -; j_call: TRBJ1-1; v_call: TRBV5-4; d_call: TRBD1; cdr3_nt: TGTGCCAGCAGCTTACAGGGGATGAACACTGAAGCTTTCTTT; cdr3_aa: CASSLQGMNTEAFF
clone_size: once; j_call: TRBJ2-3; v_call: TRBV28; d_call: -; cdr3_nt: TGTGCCAGCAGTTCCGTAATGCGTAGCACAGATACGCAGTATTTT; cdr3_aa: CASSSVMRSTDTQYF
clone_size: -; j_call: TRBJ1-4; v_call: TRBV28; d_call: -; cdr3_nt: TGTGCCAGCAGTTTACAACAGACCCATGAAAAACTGTTTTTT; cdr3_aa: CASSLQQTHEKLFF
clone_size: -; j_call: TRBJ1-6; v_call: TRBV5-1; d_call: -; cdr3_nt: TGCGCCAGCAGCCCAGTGGTCGGAGCGTATAATTCACCCCTCCACTTT; cdr3_aa: CASSPVVGAYNSPLHF
clone_size: -; j_call: TRBJ2-5; v_call: TRBV29-1; d_call: TRBD2; cdr3_nt: TGCAGCGTTGAATCTAGCGGGAGGCCTCGGGCCCAGTACTTC; cdr3_aa: CSVESSGRPRAQYF
clone_size: -; j_call: TRBJ2-1; v_call: TRBV28; d_call: -; cdr3_nt: TGTGCCAGCAGTTCACCGACTCTTTACAATGAGCAGTTCTTC; cdr3_aa: CASSSPTLYNEQFF
clone_size: few; j_call: TRBJ1-5; v_call: TRBV7-2; d_call: TRBD1; cdr3_nt: TGTGCCAGCAGCTTAGGTTCGGACAGGGAAAATCAGCCCCAGCATTTT; cdr3_aa: CASSLGSDRENQPQHF
clone_size: few; j_call: TRBJ1-2; v_call: TRBV19; d_call: TRBD1; cdr3_nt: TGTGCCAGTAGTCCGACAGGGATCGTTCCGAAAAATGGCTACACCTTC; cdr3_aa: CASSPTGIVPKNGYTF
clone_size: -; j_call: TRBJ1-2; v_call: TRBV30; d_call: -; cdr3_nt: TGTGCCTGGAGTGTTGGACTCCCTAACTATGGCTACACCTTC; cdr3_aa: CAWSVGLPNYGYTF
clone_size: -; j_call: TRBJ2-1; v_call: TRBV7-9; d_call: -; cdr3_nt: TGTGCCAGCAGCTTAACAGCGGGCCGGGAGCAGTTCTTC; cdr3_aa: CASSLTAGREQFF
clone_size: -; j_call: TRBJ2-7; v_call: TRBV27; d_call: TRBD1; cdr3_nt: TGTGCCAGCAGTAACTTACAGGGGGCGCTGTCCTACGAGCAGTACTTC; cdr3_aa: CASSNLQGALSYEQYF
clone_size: -; j_call: TRBJ1-1; v_call: TRBV12-3/TRBV12-4; d_call: -; cdr3_nt: TGTGCCAGCAGTTTATCGGGGGGGCTCGGAGCTTTCTTT; cdr3_aa: CASSLSGGLGAFF
clone_size: -; j_call: TRBJ1-2; v_call: TRBV6-5; d_call: -; cdr3_nt: TGTGCCAGCAGTCACGGACAGAACTATGGCTACACCTTC; cdr3_aa: CASSHGQNYGYTF
clone_size: once; j_call: TRBJ2-2; v_call: TRBV7-8; d_call: TRBD2; cdr3_nt: TGTGCCAGCAGCTTAGTAAGCGGGAGGGACACCGGGGAGCTGTTTTTT; cdr3_aa: CASSLVSGRDTGELFF
clone_size: -; j_call: TRBJ1-1; v_call: TRBV19; d_call: -; cdr3_nt: TGTGCCAGTAGTTCCAGCACTGAAGCTTTCTTT; cdr3_aa: CASSSSTEAFF
clone_size: -; j_call: TRBJ1-5; v_call: TRBV4-1; d_call: -; cdr3_nt: TGCGCCAGCAGCCAAGATCCGACAGCTCGTTGGCCCCAGCATTTT; cdr3_aa: CASSQDPTARWPQHF
clone_size: -; j_call: TRBJ2-3; v_call: TRBV18; d_call: -; cdr3_nt: TGTGCCAGCTCACCAAGACTGGCAACCTTCACAGATACGCAGTATTTT; cdr3_aa: CASSPRLATFTDTQYF
clone_size: -; j_call: TRBJ1-1; v_call: TRBV29-1; d_call: -; cdr3_nt: TGCAGCGGTATACGAGGGCAGGACACTGAAGCTTTCTTT; cdr3_aa: CSGIRGQDTEAFF
clone_size: -; j_call: TRBJ1-1; v_call: TRBV7-2; d_call: TRBD1; cdr3_nt: TGTGCCAGCAGCTTATCCCCGGGACAGAGGTCCCCGAACACTGAAGCTTTCTTT; cdr3_aa: CASSLSPGQRSPNTEAFF
clone_size: -; j_call: TRBJ1-1; v_call: TRBV5-1; d_call: -; cdr3_nt: TGCGCCAGCAGCTCGGCAGGGCCCAGAAACACTGAAGCTTTCTTT; cdr3_aa: CASSSAGPRNTEAFF
clone_size: -; j_call: TRBJ2-1; v_call: TRBV5-4; d_call: TRBD1; cdr3_nt: TGTGCCAGCAGCTTGGACCAGGGACAGGGGGTTGAGCAGTTCTTC; cdr3_aa: CASSLDQGQGVEQFF
clone_size: -; j_call: TRBJ1-1; v_call: TRBV7-8; d_call: TRBD1; cdr3_nt: TGTGCCAGCAGCCCAAACTCGGACAGGGGAACTGAAGCTTTCTTT; cdr3_aa: CASSPNSDRGTEAFF
clone_size: once; j_call: TRBJ2-6; v_call: TRBV5-4; d_call: -; cdr3_nt: TGTGCCAGCAGCTTTAGGGGCACTGGGGCCAACGTCCTGACTTTC; cdr3_aa: CASSFRGTGANVLTF
clone_size: -; j_call: TRBJ1-4; v_call: TRBV6-5; d_call: -; cdr3_nt: TGTGCCAGCACTCATACGGGGGTGGGGGATGAAAAACTGTTTTTT; cdr3_aa: CASTHTGVGDEKLFF
clone_size: -; j_call: TRBJ2-7; v_call: TRBV7-2; d_call: TRBD2; cdr3_nt: TGTGCCAGCAGCTCCGGACTAGGGTACTACGAGCAGTACTTC; cdr3_aa: CASSSGLGYYEQYF
clone_size: -; j_call: TRBJ1-1; v_call: TRBV9; d_call: -; cdr3_nt: TGTGCCAGCAGCCCCAACCCAGGTAGATTGAACACTGAAGCTTTCTTT; cdr3_aa: CASSPNPGRLNTEAFF
clone_size: -; j_call: TRBJ2-7; v_call: TRBV9; d_call: -; cdr3_nt: TGTGCCAGCAGCGTAAATTCCGTCTCCTACGAGCAGTACTTC; cdr3_aa: CASSVNSVSYEQYF
clone_size: -; j_call: TRBJ1-5; v_call: TRBV7-9; d_call: -; cdr3_nt: TGTGCCAGCAGTCTGAGGCAGGGGCAACCCCAGCATTTT; cdr3_aa: CASSLRQGQPQHF
clone_size: -; j_call: TRBJ2-2; v_call: TRBV6-4; d_call: -; cdr3_nt: TGTGCCAGCAGTGAAACTAGGTCCGGGGAGCTGTTTTTT; cdr3_aa: CASSETRSGELFF
clone_size: -; j_call: TRBJ1-6; v_call: TRBV28; d_call: -; cdr3_nt: TGTGCCAGCAGATTCACAGGGACTAGTCCACCCCTCCACTTT; cdr3_aa: CASRFTGTSPPLHF
clone_size: -; j_call: TRBJ1-5; v_call: TRBV30; d_call: TRBD1; cdr3_nt: TGTGCCTCCTCGACAGGGACCGATAATCAGCCCCAGCATTTT; cdr3_aa: CASSTGTDNQPQHF
clone_size: -; j_call: TRBJ2-1; v_call: TRBV19; d_call: TRBD2; cdr3_nt: TGTGCCACCTCAAAAACTAGCGGGGGGGTGCAGTTCTTC; cdr3_aa: CATSKTSGGVQFF
clone_size: once; j_call: TRBJ2-4; v_call: TRBV19; d_call: TRBD1; cdr3_nt: TGTGCCAGTAGCGCCGGGACAGTAAACATTCAGTACTTC; cdr3_aa: CASSAGTVNIQYF
clone_size: -; j_call: TRBJ2-7; v_call: TRBV2; d_call: -; cdr3_nt: TGTGCCAGCAGTGACACGAGACAAGAGCTCTACGAGCAGTACTTC; cdr3_aa: CASSDTRQELYEQYF
clone_size: -; j_call: TRBJ2-5; v_call: TRBV11-2; d_call: TRBD1; cdr3_nt: TGTGCCAGCAGGACAGGGCTGATAGAGACCCAGTACTTC; cdr3_aa: CASRTGLIETQYF
clone_size: -; j_call: TRBJ2-5; v_call: TRBV24-1; d_call: -; cdr3_nt: TGTGCCACCAGTGGTACAACAGGGTTCCAGACCCAGTACTTC; cdr3_aa: CATSGTTGFQTQYF
clone_size: -; j_call: TRBJ2-2; v_call: TRBV5-4; d_call: TRBD2; cdr3_nt: TGTGCCAGCAGCTTGGGCCGGACTAGCGGGAACACCGGGGAGCTGTTTTTT; cdr3_aa: CASSLGRTSGNTGELFF
clone_size: -; j_call: TRBJ1-5; v_call: TRBV24-1; d_call: TRBD1; cdr3_nt: TGTGCCACCAGTTCGACCGAGTTAGCAGGGGGTCGGAATCAGCCCCAGCATTTT; cdr3_aa: CATSSTELAGGRNQPQHF
clone_size: -; j_call: TRBJ2-5; v_call: TRBV7-9; d_call: -; cdr3_nt: TGTGCCAGCAGCGTTCGGGACATACACCAAGAGACCCAGTACTTC; cdr3_aa: CASSVRDIHQETQYF
clone_size: -; j_call: TRBJ1-1; v_call: TRBV19; d_call: TRBD1; cdr3_nt: TGTGCCAGTAGTCCCAGGGACAGGGGGAACATGAACACTGAAGCTTTCTTT; cdr3_aa: CASSPRDRGNMNTEAFF
clone_size: -; j_call: TRBJ2-2; v_call: TRBV15; d_call: TRBD1; cdr3_nt: TGTGCCACCAGCCCGACCCGGACAGGGGTACGCGGGGAGCTGTTTTTT; cdr3_aa: CATSPTRTGVRGELFF
clone_size: few; j_call: TRBJ2-1; v_call: TRBV14; d_call: TRBD2; cdr3_nt: TGTGCCAGCAGCCAAGCCTTAGCGGGGTTCAACAATGAGCAGTTCTTC; cdr3_aa: CASSQALAGFNNEQFF
clone_size: -; j_call: TRBJ2-3; v_call: TRBV4-3; d_call: -; cdr3_nt: TGCGCCCGCAGCCGACAGGACACAGATACGCAGTATTTT; cdr3_aa: CARSRQDTDTQYF
clone_size: -; j_call: TRBJ2-7; v_call: TRBV28; d_call: TRBD1; cdr3_nt: TGTGCCAGCAGTCGCACCGGGACAGCCTCCTACGAGCAGTACTTC; cdr3_aa: CASSRTGTASYEQYF
clone_size: -; j_call: TRBJ2-7; v_call: TRBV6-5; d_call: -; cdr3_nt: TGTGCCAGCAGTTACGGCAGGGGCTCCTACGAGCAGTACTTC; cdr3_aa: CASSYGRGSYEQYF
clone_size: once; j_call: TRBJ1-1; v_call: TRBV19; d_call: -; cdr3_nt: TGTGCCAGTAGTCCCGGGGGGGGCAGCACTGAAGCTTTCTTT; cdr3_aa: CASSPGGGSTEAFF
clone_size: few; j_call: TRBJ1-1; v_call: TRBV14; d_call: -; cdr3_nt: TGTGCCAGCAGCCCCAGCGTCTATGGCACTGAAGCTTTCTTT; cdr3_aa: CASSPSVYGTEAFF
clone_size: once; j_call: TRBJ2-7; v_call: TRBV19; d_call: TRBD2; cdr3_nt: TGTGCCAGTAGTACAACCTTAGCGGGAGTGAACGTCGAGCAGTACTTC; cdr3_aa: CASSTTLAGVNVEQYF
clone_size: once; j_call: TRBJ1-1; v_call: TRBV5-4; d_call: TRBD1; cdr3_nt: TGTGCCAGCAGCCCCCGGACAGGGTTGAACACTGAAGCTTTCTTT; cdr3_aa: CASSPRTGLNTEAFF
clone_size: -; j_call: TRBJ2-3; v_call: TRBV11-3; d_call: -; cdr3_nt: TGTGCCAGCAGCTTAGGATCTAGCTCAAGAGATACGCAGTATTTT; cdr3_aa: CASSLGSSSRDTQYF